This passage covers 26 T cell receptor beta chains from one sample sequenced in a study of T cell responses to AZD1222 COVID-19 vaccine. Clones were read by immunoSEQ multiplex PCR, and TCRdb kept only the in-frame ones, dropping some. The sample records about 120,000 clones, around 87% being singletons. The sequences come from peripheral blood, collected on day 0 of AZD1222 vaccination. All receptors come from an adult in good health.

The gene calls are TRBV19 and TRBJ1-1; D unclear. Germline CDR1 is LNHDA and CDR2 is SQIVND (reference sequence). The V end was cut by 3 bases, the J end by 1 base, with 6 bases between. The length of the CDR3 is 13 residues. The CDR3 region is CASSIGWNTEAFF. The CDR3 region has the DNA TGTGCCAGTAGTATTGGGTGGAACACTGAAGCTTTCTTT.

V gene TRBV11-2 combines with J gene TRBJ2-3; the D is unclear. Germline values: CDR1 SGHAT, CDR2 FQNNGV. The CDR3 is 12 amino acids. V was pared by 2 bases and J by 11 bases, with 11 bases between. The CDR3 nucleotides are TGTGCCAGCAGCTTAAATTTAGTTGGGCAGTATTTT. Translation: CASSLNLVGQYF.

J is TRBJ2-5 and V is TRBV29-1; TRBD1 agrees at 9 bases. V was clipped by 7 bases and J by 4 bases; unmatched bases: 7. CDR1 and CDR2 from the germline V gene are SQVTM and ANQGSEA. This CDR3 comprises 13 residues. Here the CDR3 reads CSALGQGGETQYF. The CDR3 DNA sequence: TGCAGCGCCCTGGGACAGGGCGGAGAGACCCAGTACTTC.

V is TRBV19 and J is TRBJ2-7; D is perhaps TRBD1 (6 bases). Germline CDR1 is LNHDA and CDR2 is SQIVND (reference sequence). Trimming cost V 6 bases and J 0 bases, with 15 bases left between them. The CDR3 runs 15 residues. The CDR3, as DNA: TGTGCCAGTAGCCTTTCGGGACATAGCTCCTACGAGCAGTACTTC. Protein: CASSLSGHSSYEQYF.

V and J are TRBV19 and TRBJ1-5; a weak D match, TRBD1 (5 bases). This CDR3 has 16 amino acids. Germline loops: CDR1 LNHDA, CDR2 SQIVND (reference sequence). V lost 7 bases and J lost 1, with 17 bases in between. The CDR3 reads CASKGGQGVSNQPQHF. The CDR3 DNA is TGTGCCAGTAAGGGTGGACAAGGGGTGAGCAATCAGCCCCAGCATTTT.

The genes are TRBV7-2 and TRBJ1-5; TRBD1 matches at 8 bases. This CDR3 comprises 14 residues. Germline-derived CDR1 and CDR2 are SGHTA and FQGNSA. The trim removed 3 bases at V and 6 bases at J, leaving 4 bases unmatched. The chain's CDR3 is CASSFDRGGQPQHF. CDR3 sequence (DNA): TGTGCCAGCAGCTTCGACAGGGGAGGTCAGCCCCAGCATTTT.

This chain joins TRBV29-1 and TRBJ2-7, with 8 positions matching TRBD2. Unmatched junction bases numbered 11, after V lost 7 bases and J lost 3 bases. Germline CDR1 SQVTM, CDR2 ANQGSEA. The CDR3 is 14 amino acids. In DNA, the CDR3 is TGCAGCGCCCAACGGGGGGGAGGCAACTACGAGCAGTACTTC. It is translated as CSAQRGGGNYEQYF.

The V call is TRBV24-1, the J call TRBJ2-4; TRBD1 matches at 9 bases. Trimming took 3 bases from V and 13 from J; bases not matched to a gene: 6. The length of the CDR3 is 13 residues. The germline V gene encodes CDR1 KGHDR and CDR2 SFDVKD. CDR3 sequence (DNA): TGTGCCACCAGTGATCGGACAGGGGAAGGACAGTACTTC. Amino acid sequence: CATSDRTGEGQYF.

The gene calls are TRBV29-1 and TRBJ1-6, with a tentative D call TRBD1 (6 bases). CDR3 length: 13 amino acids. The V and J ends lost 7 bases and 14 bases respectively, with 21 bases between them. Germline loops: CDR1 SQVTM, CDR2 ANQGSEA. The CDR3 region has the DNA TGCAGCGCAACAACAGGGCCAGTTAGTGCCCTCCACTTT. Protein: CSATTGPVSALHF.

Here the CDR3 reads CASSNDYNEQFF. The DNA for the CDR3 is TGTGCCAGCAGCAACGACTACAATGAGCAGTTCTTC. The chain couples TRBV6-2 or TRBV6-3 to TRBJ2-1, with D unresolved. Looked up from germline, CDR1 is MNHEY and CDR2 is SVGEGT. V lost 6 bases and J 3 bases, leaving 6 bases between the germline ends. The CDR3 runs to 12 residues.

This chain uses TRBV29-1 with TRBJ1-1; weak D call: TRBD1 (5 bases). Per the germline V gene, CDR1 is SQVTM and CDR2 is ANQGSEA. CDR3 length: 13 residues. V was cut by 1 base and J by 5 bases, with 11 bases left in between. CDR3 coding DNA: TGCAGCGTTGAAGGGCAGGGAGGAACTGAAGCTTTCTTT. Its translation: CSVEGQGGTEAFF.

The V and J genes are TRBV28 and TRBJ2-7; 8 bases align to TRBD1. CDR1 is MDHEN and CDR2 is SYDVKM in the germline V gene. There are 11 residues in the CDR3. The ends lost 7 bases at V and 6 bases at J; junction bases unmatched: 2. The CDR3 spells CASTTGGEQYF. In DNA form, the CDR3 reads TGTGCCAGCACTACAGGGGGCGAGCAGTACTTC.

The chain carries TRBV7-2 and TRBJ1-2; D call uncertain. Germline-derived CDR1 and CDR2 are SGHTA and FQGNSA. This CDR3 region has 14 residues. Trimming cost V 5 bases and J 5 bases, with 15 bases left between them. The CDR3 bases are TGTGCCAGCAGCCCCACAGTGCCGCTATATGGCTACACCTTC. This gives the protein CASSPTVPLYGYTF.

V gene TRBV9 combines with J gene TRBJ1-3; D is ambiguous. Germline assignment: CDR1 SGDLS and CDR2 YYNGEE. This CDR3 spans 16 amino acids. V was clipped by 2 bases and J by 1 base, with 13 bases between them. CDR3 nucleotides: TGTGCCAGCAGCGTTCACCACGGACCTTCTGGAAACACCATATATTTT. Protein product: CASSVHHGPSGNTIYF.

The chain employs TRBV5-4 and TRBJ2-5; 8 bases are shared with TRBD2. J gave up 3 bases and V 0 bases, and 4 bases lay outside the gene matches. Per the germline V gene, CDR1 is SGHNT and CDR2 is YYREEE (reference sequence). The CDR3 covers 15 residues. The CDR3 region has the DNA TGTGCCAGCAGCTTGGGCGGGAGGAAGGAAGAGACCCAGTACTTC. This encodes CASSLGGRKEETQYF.

In nucleotides, the CDR3 is TGTGCCAGCAGTGCCTTAGCGGGACTGGTCTACGAGCAGTACTTC. It encodes CASSALAGLVYEQYF. V gene TRBV28 combines with J gene TRBJ2-7; the match to TRBD2 covers 8 bases. Germline loops: CDR1 MDHEN, CDR2 SYDVKM. The CDR3 spans 15 residues. V was clipped by 5 bases and J by 3 bases; unmatched bases: 9.

The chain employs TRBV6-2 or TRBV6-3 and TRBJ1-2; D is ambiguous. Trimming shortened V by 3 bases and J by 8 bases, and 10 bases separated the two germline ends. Germline CDR1 is MNHEY and CDR2 is SVGEGT. This CDR3 region has 12 residues. CDR3 protein: CASSYVSFGYTF. The CDR3 DNA follows: TGTGCCAGCAGTTATGTGTCTTTCGGCTACACCTTC.

The CDR3 region has the DNA TGTGCCAGCAACCCGGGCCTTTCTAACTATGGCTACACCTTC. Translation gives CASNPGLSNYGYTF. The chain recombines TRBV7-2 with TRBJ1-2; D is undetermined. Germline V gene lookup returns CDR1 SGHTA and CDR2 FQGNSA. The CDR3 has 14 residues. V was clipped by 7 bases and J by 0 bases, with 12 bases between them.

The rearrangement joins TRBV11-1 to TRBJ1-1, with D hard to call. CDR1 and CDR2 from the germline V gene are SGHAT and FQDESV (reference sequence). V shed 5 bases and J shed 4 bases, with 5 bases lying between them. This CDR3 comprises 11 residues. CDR3 loop: CASSQVTEAFF. CDR3 DNA: TGTGCCAGCAGCCAAGTCACTGAAGCTTTCTTT.

The genes are TRBV28 and TRBJ2-2, with 7 nucleotides matching TRBD1. CDR3 size: 13 residues. Germline V gene data show CDR1 as MDHEN and CDR2 as SYDVKM. The trim removed 6 bases at V and 5 bases at J, leaving 3 bases unmatched. This chain's CDR3 is CASRVQGTGELFF. DNA for the CDR3: TGTGCCAGCAGGGTACAGGGGACCGGGGAGCTGTTTTTT. Filled out from reference TRBV28 and TRBJ2-2, the complete variable domain reads DVKVTQSSRYLVKRTGEKVFLECVQDMDHENMFWYRQDPGLGLRLIYFSYDVKMKEKGDIPEGYSVSREKKERFSLILESASTNQTSMYLCASRVQGTGELFFGEGSRLTVL.

Note on this clone: Other DNA variants within this sample encode the same CDR3. The CDR3 spells CASSFSYNSPLHF. CDR3 DNA sequence: TGTGCCAGCAGTTTCTCCTATAATTCACCCCTCCACTTT. The rearrangement uses TRBV27 and TRBJ1-6; D not certain. In germline, CDR1 is MNHEY, CDR2 SMNVEV (reference sequence). The CDR3 totals 13 residues. Between the trimmed V and J ends, which lost 3 bases and 0 bases, there was a span of 0 bases.

This chain links TRBV11-3 with TRBJ1-4; no clear D. The germline CDR1 and CDR2 sequences are SGHNT and YENEEA. The CDR3 consists of 13 residues. Deletions cut 4 bases from V and 8 bases from J, with 11 bases between. In nucleotides, the CDR3 is TGTGCCAGCAGCTCTCGGACTGGGGAAAAACTGTTTTTT. This translates into CASSSRTGEKLFF.

About this clone itself: The same CDR3 can be traced to other DNA sequences in this sample. The V gene is TRBV3-1 (or the pseudogene TRBV3-2), the J gene TRBJ2-7; D might be TRBD1 or TRBD2, each matching 5 bases. The V gene lost 4 bases and the J gene lost 5 bases, with 18 bases spanning the gap. Germline assignment: CDR1 LGHDT and CDR2 YNNKEL (reference sequence). The CDR3 totals 15 residues. The CDR3 protein is CASSPRGRRSDEQYF. The CDR3 DNA reads TGTGCCAGCAGCCCAAGGGGACGGAGGTCGGACGAGCAGTACTTC.

V usage is TRBV7-2 and J usage is TRBJ1-1, with TRBD1 as a possible D gene (5 bases). V shed 7 bases and J shed 4 bases, with 10 bases lying between them. The CDR3 has 12 amino acids. CDR1 and CDR2 from the germline V gene are SGHTA and FQGNSA. CDR3 bases: TGTGCCAGCACCGGGGCGTCCACTGAAGCTTTCTTT. This gives the protein CASTGASTEAFF.

The V gene is TRBV19, the J gene TRBJ1-1; weak D call: TRBD1 (6 bases). From germline, CDR1 is LNHDA and CDR2 SQIVND (reference sequence). The CDR3 length is 14 residues. V was trimmed by 6 bases and J by 4 bases, leaving 15 bases between them. Here the CDR3 DNA reads TGTGCCAGTAGCTATGACAGGAGGGGCACTGAAGCTTTCTTT. This gives the protein CASSYDRRGTEAFF.

The sample holds a few counts of this clone. This chain links TRBV7-8 with TRBJ2-7; D perhaps matches TRBD1 (6 bases). Germline V lookup: CDR1 SGHVS, CDR2 FQNEAQ. Trimming took 5 bases from V and 4 from J, leaving 12 bases between them. The CDR3 length is 13 residues. The CDR3 loop reads CASSPQGLYEQYF. The CDR3 region has the DNA TGTGCCAGCAGCCCGCAGGGGCTTTACGAGCAGTACTTC.